Reported below is one T cell receptor (beta chain). The sample is drawn from a study of control samples from healthy donors and cancer patients. The CDR3 contains 15 residues. V dropped 6 bases and J dropped 3 bases, with 18 bases sitting between them. Looked up from germline, CDR1 is MNHEY and CDR2 is SVGAGI. Libraries were prepared by immunoSEQ multiplex PCR; TCRdb keeps only in-frame clonotypes and omits some of them. The sample includes some 71,000 clones, 75% to 95% seen only once; the top ten take 0.95% to 1.5%. Sample: PBMCs. The rearrangement uses TRBV6-5 and TRBJ2-7; no reliable D call. The clonotype was recovered from a woman between 50 and 59 years old with colorectal cancer. The CDR3 sequence is CASRPDLRVNYEQYF. The CDR3 DNA reads TGTGCCAGCAGGCCGGACCTCAGAGTGAACTACGAGCAGTACTTC.